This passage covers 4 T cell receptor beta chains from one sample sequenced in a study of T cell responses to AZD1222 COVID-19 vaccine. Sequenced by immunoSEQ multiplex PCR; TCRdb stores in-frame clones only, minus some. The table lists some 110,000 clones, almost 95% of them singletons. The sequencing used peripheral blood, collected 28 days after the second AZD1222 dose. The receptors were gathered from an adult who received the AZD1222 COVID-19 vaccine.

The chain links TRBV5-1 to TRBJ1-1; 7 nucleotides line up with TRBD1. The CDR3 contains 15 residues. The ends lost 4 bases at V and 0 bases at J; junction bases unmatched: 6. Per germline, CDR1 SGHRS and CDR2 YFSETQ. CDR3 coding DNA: TGCGCCAGCAGCATTGGGGGACAGTTGAACACTGAAGCTTTCTTT. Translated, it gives CASSIGGQLNTEAFF.

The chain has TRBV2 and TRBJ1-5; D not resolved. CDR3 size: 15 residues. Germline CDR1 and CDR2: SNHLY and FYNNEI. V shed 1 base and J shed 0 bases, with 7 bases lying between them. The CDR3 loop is CASSEGQLSNQPQHF. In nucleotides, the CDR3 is TGTGCCAGCAGTGAAGGTCAGCTTAGCAATCAGCCCCAGCATTTT.

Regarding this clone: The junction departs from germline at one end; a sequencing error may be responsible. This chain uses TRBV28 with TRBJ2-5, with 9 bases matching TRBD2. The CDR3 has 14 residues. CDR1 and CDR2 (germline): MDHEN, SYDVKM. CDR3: CASSSQREVETQYF. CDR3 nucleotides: TGTGCCAGTAGTTCTCAGCGGGAGGTTGAGACCCAGTACTTC.

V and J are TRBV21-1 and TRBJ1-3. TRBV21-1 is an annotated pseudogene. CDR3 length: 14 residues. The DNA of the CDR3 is TGTGCCAGCAGCAAAAGCCAGAGGGGCGCCACCATATATTTT. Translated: CASSKSQRGATIYF.